This is a list of T cell receptor beta chains from one sample in a study of Ad26.COV2.S vaccination and SARS-CoV-2 variants. Data came from immunoSEQ multiplex PCR; TCRdb stores just in-frame clones and leaves some out. The data show 360,000 or so clones, around 87% seen once. Sequenced here: peripheral blood, sampled in a trial of Ad26.COV2.S vaccine versus placebo. The receptor source for this set is a person aged 18-65 years who received the Ad26.COV2.S COVID-19 vaccine or a placebo. CDR3s include the opening cysteine and the closing phenylalanine or tryptophan. Fields, in order: clone size, J gene, V gene, D gene, CDR3 DNA, CDR3 protein. D genes are given only for firm matches. Some rows mark clone size as missing; the rest say once, few, many or name a class of expanded clone.

clone size: -; J gene: TRBJ2-2; V gene: TRBV10-3; D gene: -; CDR3 DNA: TGTGCCATCGGAGTGGGAGAGAACACCGGGGAGCTGTTTTTT; CDR3 protein: CAIGVGENTGELFF
clone size: -; J gene: TRBJ1-1; V gene: TRBV2; D gene: -; CDR3 DNA: TGTGCCAGCAGTGGGGGACGGATGAACACTGAAGCTTTCTTT; CDR3 protein: CASSGGRMNTEAFF
clone size: -; J gene: TRBJ1-5; V gene: TRBV7-2; D gene: TRBD1; CDR3 DNA: TGTGCCAGCAGCACTCGGACAGGGGGATCGCAGCCCCAGCATTTT; CDR3 protein: CASSTRTGGSQPQHF
clone size: -; J gene: TRBJ2-7; V gene: TRBV5-1; D gene: -; CDR3 DNA: TGCGCCAGCAGCATATGGGACGGCTACGAGCAGTACTTC; CDR3 protein: CASSIWDGYEQYF
clone size: -; J gene: TRBJ1-1; V gene: TRBV28; D gene: -; CDR3 DNA: TGTGCCAGCATTTCGACAGACTCGAACACTGAAGCTTTCTTT; CDR3 protein: CASISTDSNTEAFF
clone size: few; J gene: TRBJ1-4; V gene: TRBV7-2; D gene: -; CDR3 DNA: TGTGCCAGCAGCTTAGGAACGCGAGGGGAAAAACTGTTTTTT; CDR3 protein: CASSLGTRGEKLFF
clone size: -; J gene: TRBJ2-3; V gene: TRBV24-1; D gene: -; CDR3 DNA: TGTGCCACCAGTGACTTTAGCACAGATACGCAGTATTTT; CDR3 protein: CATSDFSTDTQYF
clone size: few; J gene: TRBJ1-4; V gene: TRBV3-1/TRBV3-2; D gene: -; CDR3 DNA: TGTGCCAGCAGCCCGGGGTTGGGTGCAACTAATGAAAAACTGTTTTTT; CDR3 protein: CASSPGLGATNEKLFF
clone size: -; J gene: TRBJ2-1; V gene: TRBV7-3; D gene: -; CDR3 DNA: TGTGCCAGCAGCTTAACGGGTGGCAATGAGCAGTTCTTC; CDR3 protein: CASSLTGGNEQFF
clone size: -; J gene: TRBJ2-2; V gene: TRBV5-1; D gene: -; CDR3 DNA: TGCGCCAGCAGCCTGACTTCCGGGGAGCTGTTTTTT; CDR3 protein: CASSLTSGELFF
clone size: -; J gene: TRBJ2-7; V gene: TRBV18; D gene: TRBD1; CDR3 DNA: TGTGCCAGCTCACCACGAGCACCCGGGACAGGGGACTACGAGCAGTACTTC; CDR3 protein: CASSPRAPGTGDYEQYF
clone size: -; J gene: TRBJ2-5; V gene: TRBV12-2; D gene: -; CDR3 DNA: TGTGCAAGTCGCTTAGACGAGCGGGGGGCCGGAGAGGAGACCCAGTACTTC; CDR3 protein: CASRLDERGAGEETQYF
clone size: -; J gene: TRBJ1-1; V gene: TRBV27; D gene: TRBD1; CDR3 DNA: TGTGCCAGCCACTTGACAGGGGCCCTGAACACTGAAGCTTTCTTT; CDR3 protein: CASHLTGALNTEAFF
clone size: -; J gene: TRBJ1-4; V gene: TRBV2; D gene: -; CDR3 DNA: TGTGCCAGCAGTGTAAGGGGGGCGGGAGAAAAACTGTTTTTT; CDR3 protein: CASSVRGAGEKLFF
clone size: -; J gene: TRBJ2-2; V gene: TRBV21-1; D gene: -; CDR3 DNA: TGTGCCAGCAGCCCTTTAAGCGGGGAGCTGTTTTTT; CDR3 protein: CASSPLSGELFF
clone size: -; J gene: TRBJ2-1; V gene: TRBV6-5; D gene: -; CDR3 DNA: TGTGCCAGCACCCCCACCCGGTACAATGAGCAGTTCTTC; CDR3 protein: CASTPTRYNEQFF
clone size: -; J gene: TRBJ2-1; V gene: TRBV28; D gene: -; CDR3 DNA: TGTGCCATCGAGACCGGAGTTAACAATGAGCAGTTCTTC; CDR3 protein: CAIETGVNNEQFF
clone size: -; J gene: TRBJ2-2; V gene: TRBV7-2; D gene: -; CDR3 DNA: TGTGCCAGCAGTATGGGTCGAGCAAACACCGGGGAGCTGTTTTTT; CDR3 protein: CASSMGRANTGELFF
clone size: -; J gene: TRBJ1-6; V gene: TRBV5-4; D gene: -; CDR3 DNA: TGTGCCAGCAGCCCAGGTAGCTCCTATAATTCACCCCTCCACTTT; CDR3 protein: CASSPGSSYNSPLHF
clone size: -; J gene: TRBJ2-1; V gene: TRBV12-5; D gene: -; CDR3 DNA: TGTGCTAGTGGTTTGGGTGAGCAGTTCTTC; CDR3 protein: CASGLGEQFF
clone size: -; J gene: TRBJ2-7; V gene: TRBV20-1; D gene: -; CDR3 DNA: TGCAGTGCGGGTGGAGGTTACGAGCAGTACTTC; CDR3 protein: CSAGGGYEQYF
clone size: -; J gene: TRBJ2-3; V gene: TRBV18; D gene: -; CDR3 DNA: TGTGCCAGCTCACCTTTCGGGACTGGAACGACTAGCACAGATACGCAGTATTTT; CDR3 protein: CASSPFGTGTTSTDTQYF
clone size: -; J gene: TRBJ1-2; V gene: TRBV2; D gene: -; CDR3 DNA: TGTGCCAGCAGTGAAGGTGGGGTCTATGGCTACACCTTC; CDR3 protein: CASSEGGVYGYTF
clone size: -; J gene: TRBJ2-7; V gene: TRBV29-1; D gene: -; CDR3 DNA: TGCAGCGTTGAAGGACAGGCCGTCGGGTACGAGCAGTACTTC; CDR3 protein: CSVEGQAVGYEQYF
clone size: once; J gene: TRBJ1-1; V gene: TRBV7-3; D gene: -; CDR3 DNA: TGTGCCAGCAGCTTGGCGGCTCACACTGAAGCTTTCTTT; CDR3 protein: CASSLAAHTEAFF
clone size: -; J gene: TRBJ2-7; V gene: TRBV7-9; D gene: TRBD2; CDR3 DNA: TGTGCCAGCAGCCCGGGAGGGGCGGTCGAGCAGTACTTC; CDR3 protein: CASSPGGAVEQYF
clone size: once; J gene: TRBJ1-1; V gene: TRBV6-5; D gene: TRBD1; CDR3 DNA: TGTGCCAGCTACGGGACAGGGGACACTGAAGCTTTCTTT; CDR3 protein: CASYGTGDTEAFF
clone size: -; J gene: TRBJ2-2; V gene: TRBV5-1; D gene: -; CDR3 DNA: TGCGCCAGCACCCCGAGAGGGGATGTAACCGGGGAGCTGTTTTTT; CDR3 protein: CASTPRGDVTGELFF
clone size: once; J gene: TRBJ2-1; V gene: TRBV3-1/TRBV3-2; D gene: TRBD2; CDR3 DNA: TGTGCCAGCAGCCAAGGTCTAGCGGGGGGGCCTTCCTACAATGAGCAGTTCTTC; CDR3 protein: CASSQGLAGGPSYNEQFF
clone size: -; J gene: TRBJ1-3; V gene: TRBV30; D gene: -; CDR3 DNA: TGTGCCTGGGGGACACCGGACTCTGGAAACACCATATATTTT; CDR3 protein: CAWGTPDSGNTIYF
clone size: once; J gene: TRBJ2-7; V gene: TRBV27; D gene: TRBD1; CDR3 DNA: TGTGCCAGCAGTCCCTCCGGGACAGGGGCAAACGAGCAGTACTTC; CDR3 protein: CASSPSGTGANEQYF
clone size: many; J gene: TRBJ2-1; V gene: TRBV6-5; D gene: TRBD2; CDR3 DNA: TGTGCCAGCAGAGACTCCCTGACTAGCGGGGGGCAGTTCTTC; CDR3 protein: CASRDSLTSGGQFF
clone size: -; J gene: TRBJ2-5; V gene: TRBV7-2; D gene: TRBD2; CDR3 DNA: TGTGCCAGCAGCTTGGCTAGCGGGGTCCTAGAGACCCAGTACTTC; CDR3 protein: CASSLASGVLETQYF
clone size: -; J gene: TRBJ1-1; V gene: TRBV7-8; D gene: TRBD1; CDR3 DNA: TGTGCCAGCAGCTTAGGGACAGGGGTTCTTTCGGACACTGAAGCTTTCTTT; CDR3 protein: CASSLGTGVLSDTEAFF
clone size: -; J gene: TRBJ2-3; V gene: TRBV2; D gene: -; CDR3 DNA: TGTGCCAGCAGGAGTAGAACAGGGACAGATACGCAGTATTTT; CDR3 protein: CASRSRTGTDTQYF
clone size: -; J gene: TRBJ1-1; V gene: TRBV18; D gene: -; CDR3 DNA: TGTGCCAGCTCTCTCCAGGGGTGGACTGAAGCTTTCTTT; CDR3 protein: CASSLQGWTEAFF
clone size: -; J gene: TRBJ2-7; V gene: TRBV11-2; D gene: TRBD2; CDR3 DNA: TGTGCCAGCAGCCCCGGACTAGCGGGGCGAGAGCAGTACTTC; CDR3 protein: CASSPGLAGREQYF
clone size: -; J gene: TRBJ1-5; V gene: TRBV10-3; D gene: -; CDR3 DNA: TGTGCCATCGGGGGAGGGGGGCGCCCGTATCAGCCCCAGCATTTT; CDR3 protein: CAIGGGGRPYQPQHF
clone size: -; J gene: TRBJ1-1; V gene: TRBV5-1; D gene: -; CDR3 DNA: TGCGCCAGCAGTTGGGGGCAGTTGAACACTGAAGCTTTCTTT; CDR3 protein: CASSWGQLNTEAFF
clone size: -; J gene: TRBJ2-5; V gene: TRBV7-2; D gene: -; CDR3 DNA: TGTGCCAGCAGCTTGTCCTTAGAGACCCAGTACTTC; CDR3 protein: CASSLSLETQYF
clone size: once; J gene: TRBJ1-1; V gene: TRBV2; D gene: -; CDR3 DNA: TGTGCCAGCAGTGAAGGCCCCCCGGGGGGGGGCACTGAAGCTTTCTTT; CDR3 protein: CASSEGPPGGGTEAFF
clone size: -; J gene: TRBJ1-5; V gene: TRBV5-6; D gene: -; CDR3 DNA: TGTGCCAGCAGCTGGAAGGGGGGTAGCAATCAGCCCCAGCATTTT; CDR3 protein: CASSWKGGSNQPQHF
clone size: -; J gene: TRBJ2-7; V gene: TRBV5-4; D gene: TRBD1; CDR3 DNA: TGTGCCAGCAGCACTCCCGGGACAGGGTCCTACGAGCAGTACTTC; CDR3 protein: CASSTPGTGSYEQYF
clone size: -; J gene: TRBJ2-7; V gene: TRBV4-3; D gene: -; CDR3 DNA: TGCGCCAGCAGCCAGGACCGGGGTGGGGTCTCCTACGAGCAGTACTTC; CDR3 protein: CASSQDRGGVSYEQYF
clone size: -; J gene: TRBJ2-5; V gene: TRBV5-1; D gene: -; CDR3 DNA: TGCGCCAGCAGCTTGGTGGGACAAAGGACTGGAGAGACCCAGTACTTC; CDR3 protein: CASSLVGQRTGETQYF
clone size: -; J gene: TRBJ2-7; V gene: TRBV4-1; D gene: TRBD2; CDR3 DNA: TGCGCCAGCAGCCCTGTTGGGGCGGGGGGGCCCGGCGAGCAGTACTTC; CDR3 protein: CASSPVGAGGPGEQYF
clone size: -; J gene: TRBJ2-1; V gene: TRBV4-1; D gene: TRBD2; CDR3 DNA: TGCGCCAGCAGCACCCGGACTAGCGGTACGGACAATGAGCAGTTCTTC; CDR3 protein: CASSTRTSGTDNEQFF
clone size: -; J gene: TRBJ2-5; V gene: TRBV9; D gene: -; CDR3 DNA: TGTGCCAGCAGTCCGGGGGGCCGGGCGGAGACCCAGTACTTC; CDR3 protein: CASSPGGRAETQYF
clone size: few; J gene: TRBJ1-5; V gene: TRBV6-6; D gene: -; CDR3 DNA: TGTGCCAGCAGTTACTCTCCAGGAAATAGCAATCAGCCCCAGCATTTT; CDR3 protein: CASSYSPGNSNQPQHF
clone size: -; J gene: TRBJ2-7; V gene: TRBV7-9; D gene: TRBD2; CDR3 DNA: TGTGCCAGCAGCTTACAGCTAGCGGGGATCTACGAGCAGTACTTC; CDR3 protein: CASSLQLAGIYEQYF
clone size: -; J gene: TRBJ2-7; V gene: TRBV7-8; D gene: TRBD2; CDR3 DNA: TGTGCCAGCAGTTATGGGGTAGCGGGAACCTACGAGCAGTACTTC; CDR3 protein: CASSYGVAGTYEQYF
clone size: -; J gene: TRBJ1-1; V gene: TRBV30; D gene: TRBD1; CDR3 DNA: TGTGCCTGGAGTGGGACAGGCCCCTTACTTATGAACACTGAAGCTTTCTTT; CDR3 protein: CAWSGTGPLLMNTEAFF
clone size: -; J gene: TRBJ2-7; V gene: TRBV3-1/TRBV3-2; D gene: -; CDR3 DNA: TGTGCCAGCAGCCAAGATGTACAGGGCTACGAGCAGTACTTC; CDR3 protein: CASSQDVQGYEQYF